These T cell receptor beta chains were read from a single sample in a study of PD-L1 blockade in urothelial cancer. Sequencing used immunoSEQ multiplex PCR; TCRdb keeps in-frame clones, though not all of them. This table has under 40,000 clones, around nine tenths appearing once. The specimen comprised PBMCs, sampled around atezolizumab (anti-PD-L1) treatment. The receptors were gathered from a man between 65 and 85 years old with urothelial cancer. CDR3s include the opening cysteine and the closing phenylalanine or tryptophan. D genes are given only for firm matches. Clone size is shown for a subset of rows, as once, few, many or a class of expanded clone.

size: NA; J: TRBJ2-7; V: TRBV28; D: TRBD1; DNA: TGTGCCAGCAGACAGGGGTTGTACGAGCAGTACTTC; CDR3: CASRQGLYEQYF
size: medium-sized; J: TRBJ2-7; V: TRBV4-2; D: NA; DNA: TGTGCCAGCAGCCAAGCTCAGGAGGGCGGGTACGAGCAGTACTTC; CDR3: CASSQAQEGGYEQYF
size: NA; J: TRBJ2-7; V: TRBV7-6; D: NA; DNA: TGTGCCAGCAGCTCGACCGAACTAACCTCCTACGAGCAGTACTTC; CDR3: CASSSTELTSYEQYF
size: once; J: TRBJ2-3; V: TRBV5-6; D: NA; DNA: TGTGCCAGCAGCTTACTAGCTGCAAGGGCAGATACGCAGTATTTT; CDR3: CASSLLAARADTQYF
size: NA; J: TRBJ2-7; V: TRBV5-1; D: TRBD2; DNA: TGCGCCAGCAGCCCGCCGGGGGGGCGGGGGACCTACGAGCAGTACTTC; CDR3: CASSPPGGRGTYEQYF
size: NA; J: TRBJ2-5; V: TRBV7-8; D: NA; DNA: TGTGCCAGCAGCTTAGGGGGACAAGTCCAAGAGACCCAGTACTTC; CDR3: CASSLGGQVQETQYF
size: NA; J: TRBJ1-5; V: TRBV6-5; D: TRBD1; DNA: TGTGCCAGCAGTTATACAGGGGGGCGCAATCAGCCCCAGCATTTT; CDR3: CASSYTGGRNQPQHF
size: NA; J: TRBJ1-5; V: TRBV5-1; D: NA; DNA: TGCGCCAGCAGCTTGACAGGGAGGGACAATCAGCCCCAGCATTTT; CDR3: CASSLTGRDNQPQHF
size: NA; J: TRBJ2-5; V: TRBV9; D: NA; DNA: TGTGCCAGCAGCGGGGGCACAGGAGAAGAGACCCAGTACTTC; CDR3: CASSGGTGEETQYF
size: NA; J: TRBJ2-1; V: TRBV2; D: TRBD2; DNA: TGTGCCAGCAGTGAGGCACTAGCGGCAAATGAGCAGTTCTTC; CDR3: CASSEALAANEQFF
size: NA; J: TRBJ2-1; V: TRBV5-6; D: TRBD1; DNA: TGTGCCAGCAGCTTGAGGGTCGGACAGGGGACCTACAATGAGCAGTTCTTC; CDR3: CASSLRVGQGTYNEQFF
size: NA; J: TRBJ2-3; V: TRBV11-3; D: NA; DNA: TGTGCCAGCAGCTTAGGAGTAGGCACAGATACGCAGTATTTT; CDR3: CASSLGVGTDTQYF
size: NA; J: TRBJ1-5; V: TRBV5-1; D: NA; DNA: TGCGCCAGCAGCTTGGCAGGGGCGAATCAGCCCCAGCATTTT; CDR3: CASSLAGANQPQHF
size: once; J: TRBJ2-2; V: TRBV9; D: TRBD2; DNA: TGTGCCAGCAGCGTAGTCAGCGGGAGGTATACCGGGGAGCTGTTTTTT; CDR3: CASSVVSGRYTGELFF
size: NA; J: TRBJ2-3; V: TRBV28; D: NA; DNA: TGTGCCAGCAGGACAAGGGGGACAGATACGCAGTATTTT; CDR3: CASRTRGTDTQYF
size: NA; J: TRBJ2-7; V: TRBV6-4; D: TRBD1; DNA: TGTGCCAGCAGTGACGCTAACGGACAGGGCTACGAGCAGTACTTC; CDR3: CASSDANGQGYEQYF
size: NA; J: TRBJ1-2; V: TRBV28; D: NA; DNA: TGTGCCAGCAGTTCTGGGAGGGCCCTCCTATCGGGGGGCTACACCTTC; CDR3: CASSSGRALLSGGYTF